What follows are 28 T cell receptor beta chains derived from one specimen sequenced in a study of a mutant IDH1 vaccine in newly diagnosed glioma. Indicated time point: week 47, end of study. Vaccine doses each comprised 300 ug of mutant IDH1 20-mer peptide, with topical imiquimod. Their antigens remain unidentified. Clones were sequenced by immunoSEQ multiplex PCR, and TCRdb holds only the in-frame ones, with some missing. The data hold 84,000 or so clones, with 75% to 85% observed a single time. Sequences were derived from PBMCs, sampled from a glioma patient whose treatment included an IDH1 peptide vaccine. The receptors come from a man in his forties with glioma.

In nucleotides, the CDR3 is TGTGCCAGCAGCTTAGGGCTTTATTCTAGTGTCAATGAGCAGTTCTTC. This sequence encodes CASSLGLYSSVNEQFF. V gene TRBV7-2 combines with J gene TRBJ2-1; no clear D. Germline CDR1 reads SGHTA; CDR2 reads FQGNSA. V shed 1 base and J shed 6 bases, with 16 bases lying between them. CDR3 length: 16 residues.

V and J are TRBV13 and TRBJ2-6, with 11 bases fitting TRBD1. Unmatched junction bases numbered 3, after V lost 5 bases and J lost 0 bases. Germline values: CDR1 PRHDT, CDR2 FYEKMQ (reference sequence). The length of the CDR3 is 17 residues. CDR3 residues: CASSAGQGASGANVLTF. The CDR3, as DNA: TGTGCCAGCAGCGCTGGACAGGGGGCCTCTGGGGCCAACGTCCTGACTTTC.

The chain carries TRBV7-2 and TRBJ1-6, with 8 nucleotides matching TRBD1. Looked up from germline, CDR1 is SGHTA and CDR2 is FQGNSA. This CDR3 has 15 residues. J was trimmed by 7 bases and V by 5 bases; bases with no gene match: 7. The CDR3 DNA reads as TGTGCCAGCAGCGGGGGACAGGCTAACAATTCACCCCTCCACTTT. Protein product: CASSGGQANNSPLHF.

This clone was counted a few times. This chain joins TRBV5-6 and TRBJ1-2; no reliable D call. V was shortened by 0 bases and J by 7 bases, with 10 bases between the two germline ends. The germline V gene encodes CDR1 SGHDT and CDR2 YYEEEE. CDR3 length: 13 residues. The CDR3 region has the DNA TGTGCCAGCAGCTTGGCTAGGGATACTGGCTACACCTTC. This sequence encodes CASSLARDTGYTF.

The rearrangement links TRBV28 to TRBJ1-2; D perhaps matches TRBD1 (6 bases). Trimming took 4 bases from V and 8 from J, leaving 17 bases between them. In germline, CDR1 is MDHEN, CDR2 SYDVKM. The CDR3 has 14 residues. DNA for the CDR3: TGTGCCAGCAGTTCTGCCGCAGGGGCGTGGGGCTACACCTTC. It specifies CASSSAAGAWGYTF.

The chain combines TRBV30 with TRBJ2-3, with TRBD2 identical over 10 bases. The CDR3 contains 15 residues. Germline V gene sequence: CDR1 GTSNPN, CDR2 SVGIG (reference sequence). J lost 2 bases, V lost 0 bases, and 2 bases had no gene match. DNA for the CDR3: TGTGCCTGGAGTGTACTAGCGGGATCCACAGATACGCAGTATTTT. As protein: CAWSVLAGSTDTQYF. The complete variable domain, with remaining parts taken from reference TRBV30 and TRBJ2-3, reads SQTIHQWPATLVQPVGSPLSLECTVEGTSNPNLYWYRQAAGRGLQLLFYSVGIGQISSEVPQNLSASRPQDRQFILSSKKLLLSDSGFYLCAWSVLAGSTDTQYFGPGTRLTVL.

This clone was seen more than once but under ten times. The chain joins TRBV5-6 to TRBJ2-2; 7 positions match TRBD2. Trimming at V came to 4 bases and at J to 7 bases, leaving 13 bases not matched to a gene. CDR1 and CDR2 from the germline V gene are SGHDT and YYEEEE. The CDR3 extends over 16 amino acids. CDR3 sequence (DNA): TGTGCCAGCAGCACCCCGGCCGGGAGGCGGAACGGGGAGCTGTTTTTT. Translated: CASSTPAGRRNGELFF.

This clone was seen once. This rearrangement joins TRBV30 to TRBJ2-5; 10 nucleotides match TRBD1. Germline V gives CDR1 GTSNPN, CDR2 SVGIG (reference sequence). This CDR3 has 14 amino acids. The junction had 7 bases not matched to a gene; V was cut back by 4 bases and J by 5 bases. The CDR3 protein is CAWTPGTGEETQYF. CDR3 DNA sequence: TGTGCCTGGACCCCCGGGACAGGGGAGGAGACCCAGTACTTC.

This rearrangement joins TRBV7-9 to TRBJ1-1; D unresolved. Trimming removed 2 bases at V and 11 bases at J, with 6 bases between. There are 10 residues in the CDR3. Germline V CDR1 and CDR2: SEHNR, FQNEAQ (reference sequence). As DNA, the CDR3 is TGTGCCAGCAGCTTAAATTCCGCTTTCTTT. Translation: CASSLNSAFF.

There are a few counts of this clone. V and J are TRBV14 and TRBJ1-1; 8 nucleotides line up with TRBD1. This CDR3 is 14 amino acids long. Germline V lookup: CDR1 SGHDN, CDR2 FVKESK. Trimming at V came to 5 bases and at J to 5 bases, leaving 7 bases not matched to a gene. CDR3: CASSSRTGRTEAFF. The DNA of the CDR3 is TGTGCCAGCAGCTCCAGGACAGGGCGGACTGAAGCTTTCTTT.

The rearrangement uses TRBV28 and TRBJ2-1; 8 bases are shared with TRBD2. The CDR3 sequence is 13 residues long. CDR1 is MDHEN, CDR2 SYDVKM, per germline. V dropped 3 bases and J dropped 10; count of bases not matched to a gene: 5. The CDR3 DNA reads TGTGCCAGCAGTTTGGGGCGGGAGGCAGAGCAGTTCTTC. Amino acid sequence: CASSLGREAEQFF.

The chain links TRBV29-1 to TRBJ2-2; D ambiguous. V gave up 6 bases and J gave up 1 base, with 12 bases separating them. The germline gives CDR1 SQVTM, CDR2 ANQGSEA. The CDR3 is 14 amino acids. The CDR3, as DNA: TGCAGCGTCGTACTCCTACAGAACACCGGGGAGCTGTTTTTT. Encoded protein: CSVVLLQNTGELFF.

The chain is built from TRBV6-5 and TRBJ2-2; tentatively, D is TRBD1 or TRBD2 (5 bases each). The CDR3 length is 11 residues. From germline, CDR1 is MNHEY and CDR2 SVGAGI. Trimming took 9 bases from V and 6 from J, leaving 8 bases between them. Here the CDR3 reads CASGGPGELFF. DNA of the CDR3: TGTGCCAGTGGGGGACCCGGGGAGCTGTTTTTT.

CDR3 nucleotides: TGTGCCAGCTCACCGGGACAGAATCAGCCCCAGCATTTT. It is translated as CASSPGQNQPQHF. The chain recombines TRBV18 with TRBJ1-5; 7 bases fit TRBD1. V lost 3 bases and J lost 4; bases outside the gene matches: 0. Germline lookup yields CDR1 KGHSH and CDR2 LQKENI. The CDR3 is made up of 13 amino acids.

This clone came up a few times. This chain joins TRBV18 and TRBJ1-6, with D unresolved. The germline CDR1 and CDR2 sequences are KGHSH and LQKENI. V gave up 0 bases and J gave up 8 bases, with 8 bases separating them. CDR3 size: 14 residues. The CDR3 coding sequence is TGTGCCAGCTCACCACCGATCGTTGATTCACCCCTCCACTTT. Amino acid sequence: CASSPPIVDSPLHF.

This chain links TRBV11-1 with TRBJ1-1; D unclear. The CDR3 runs 13 residues. Deletions cut 2 bases from V and 5 bases from J, with 9 bases between. Germline V gene data show CDR1 as SGHAT and CDR2 as FQDESV (reference sequence). The CDR3: CASSLSVGTEAFF. In nucleotides, the CDR3 is TGTGCCAGCAGCTTATCGGTCGGGACTGAAGCTTTCTTT.

The gene calls are TRBV5-1 and TRBJ2-5; either TRBD1 or TRBD2 may supply D (5 bases each). Germline V lookup: CDR1 SGHRS, CDR2 YFSETQ. CDR3 length equals 15 residues. With 1 base removed from V and 2 bases from J, the gap between germline ends came to 12 bases. The CDR3 sequence is CASSLLTGPQETQYF. For the CDR3, the DNA is TGCGCCAGCAGCTTGCTTACGGGACCTCAAGAGACCCAGTACTTC.

The V and J genes are TRBV7-6 and TRBJ1-2; D is unclear. The CDR3 runs 13 residues. The V end lost 4 bases, the J end lost 3 bases, and 9 bases lay between the germline ends. Germline CDR1 SGHVS, CDR2 FNYEAQ. In nucleotides, the CDR3 is TGTGCCAGCAGCTCACGCCCTGACTATGGCTACACCTTC. Its protein product is CASSSRPDYGYTF. Full variable domain (missing parts from reference TRBV7-6 and TRBJ1-2): GAGVSQSPRYKVTKRGQDVALRCDPISGHVSLYWYRQALGQGPEFLTYFNYEAQQDKSGLPNDRFSAERPEGSISTLTIQRTEQRDSAMYRCASSSRPDYGYTFGSGTRLTVV.

This clone was observed a few times. The chain carries TRBV7-9 and TRBJ2-5; TRBD2 is a possible D gene (6 bases). V dropped 1 base and J dropped 4 bases, with 13 bases sitting between them. The germline V gene has CDR1 SEHNR and CDR2 FQNEAQ (reference sequence). CDR3 length: 15 residues. The chain's CDR3 is CASSLGSQGGETQYF. The CDR3 coding sequence is TGTGCCAGCAGCTTAGGATCTCAGGGAGGAGAGACCCAGTACTTC.

The V and J genes are TRBV7-9 and TRBJ2-1; D tentatively fits TRBD1 or TRBD2 (5 bases each). Trimming cost V 2 bases and J 8 bases, with 10 bases left between them. The CDR3 is 13 amino acids. CDR1 and CDR2 (germline): SEHNR, FQNEAQ (reference sequence). CDR3 region: CASSLSRGDEQFF. In nucleotides, the CDR3 is TGTGCCAGCAGCTTATCCCGGGGCGATGAGCAGTTCTTC.

Remarks on this clone: This sequence may be a read error, since a much larger clone differs from it by one base. The chain is built from TRBV6-4 and TRBJ2-3; 11 bases line up with TRBD2. Trimming cost V 7 bases and J 1 base; bases outside gene matches: 1. The germline gives CDR1 MRHNA, CDR2 SNTAGT. This CDR3 spans 14 amino acids. The CDR3 loop is CASKTSGGTDTQYF. The DNA of the CDR3 is TGTGCCAGCAAGACTAGCGGGGGCACAGATACGCAGTATTTT.

V gene TRBV7-6 combines with J gene TRBJ1-6; the match to TRBD1 covers 7 bases. V dropped 5 bases and J dropped 7; count of bases not matched to a gene: 11. The CDR3 has 16 amino acids. CDR1 is SGHVS and CDR2 is FNYEAQ in the germline V gene. CDR3 in DNA: TGTGCCAGCAGCCGGGAGAGGGGGCTGGGGAATTCACCCCTCCACTTT. Protein sequence: CASSRERGLGNSPLHF. The complete variable domain, with remaining parts taken from reference TRBV7-6 and TRBJ1-6, reads GAGVSQSPRYKVTKRGQDVALRCDPISGHVSLYWYRQALGQGPEFLTYFNYEAQQDKSGLPNDRFSAERPEGSISTLTIQRTEQRDSAMYRCASSRERGLGNSPLHFGNGTRLTVT.

The chain has TRBV10-3 and TRBJ1-2; D ambiguous. CDR1 is ENHRY, CDR2 SYGVKD, per germline. The CDR3 runs to 18 residues. The V and J ends lost 2 bases and 0 bases respectively, with 19 bases between them. The CDR3 region is CAISEMWVSPQANYGYTF. Written as DNA, the CDR3 is TGTGCCATCAGTGAGATGTGGGTCAGTCCACAAGCTAACTATGGCTACACCTTC.

This chain links TRBV2 with TRBJ2-7; D gene unclear. Trimming pared 6 bases from V and 1 base from J, leaving 10 bases between. CDR3 length equals 13 residues. Germline CDR1 reads SNHLY; CDR2 reads FYNNEI. The CDR3 nucleotides are TGTGCCAGCAGCCCCGGGCTATCCTACGAGCAGTACTTC. Its translation is CASSPGLSYEQYF.

The rearrangement joins TRBV6-6 to TRBJ2-7, with 11 bases identical to TRBD2. Germline CDR1 and CDR2: MNHNY and SVGAGI (reference sequence). V gave up 5 bases and J gave up 4 bases; unmatched junction bases: 7. The length of the CDR3 is 15 residues. The CDR3: CASSRSGGAPYEQYF. The CDR3 nucleotides read TGTGCCAGCAGTCGTAGCGGGGGGGCCCCTTACGAGCAGTACTTC.

V and J are TRBV5-6 and TRBJ2-3; 8 positions match TRBD1. CDR3 size: 14 residues. Germline V lookup: CDR1 SGHDT, CDR2 YYEEEE. The V and J ends lost 3 bases and 4 bases, in that order; junction bases with no gene match: 4. CDR3: CASSSDRAPDTQYF. The CDR3 DNA sequence: TGTGCCAGCAGCTCGGACAGGGCCCCAGATACGCAGTATTTT.

The chain employs TRBV5-5 and TRBJ2-2; 9 nucleotides match TRBD1. This CDR3 has 15 amino acids. Germline V gene data show CDR1 as SGHKS and CDR2 as YYEKEE (reference sequence). Trimming at V came to 3 bases and at J to 1 base, leaving 1 base not matched to a gene. CDR3 protein: CASSSGQGNTGELFF. CDR3 DNA sequence: TGTGCCAGCAGCTCGGGACAGGGGAACACCGGGGAGCTGTTTTTT.

The gene calls are TRBV19 and TRBJ1-2; tentative D call: TRBD1 (5 bases). V was pared by 1 base and J by 10 bases, with 16 bases between. The CDR3 runs to 14 residues. Germline lookup yields CDR1 LNHDA and CDR2 SQIVND (reference sequence). CDR3 bases: TGTGCCAGTAGTATAGCCGGGACCTCCACCGACTACACCTTC. Protein product: CASSIAGTSTDYTF.